The clone carrying this TCR beta chain has a handful of counts. Its specificity is unknown. The CDR3 runs to 13 residues. Germline V CDR1 and CDR2: SGDLS, YYNGEE. Trimming removed 1 base from V and 9 bases from J, with 11 bases in between. The authors reverse transcribed all of the isolated RNA, so sequencing captured expressed TCRB transcripts. Generated by immunoSEQ multiplex PCR, the TCRdb table keeps only in-frame clones and is missing some. Found here are hundreds of thousands of clones, about 29% of them singletons; the top ten hold 0.065%. The sample originates from a study of beta chain features in type 1 diabetes. Study overall: Examination covered over 85,000,000 sorted cells spanning all samples. Study-wide results and caveats: Healthy donors had naive, central memory and Treg TCRB repertoires that appeared less similar than those seen among patients. When Type 1 diabetes patients were examined, their TCRB CDR3s proved moderately but significantly shorter in all four CD4+ subsets.

The clonotype originates from a man between 18 and 35 years old in good health. The sequenced sample consisted of naive CD4+ T cells from blood. The chain has TRBV9 and TRBJ2-1; D is uncertain. CDR3 region: CASSVNSRSEQFF. CDR3 in DNA: TGTGCCAGCAGCGTAAACTCCAGGAGTGAGCAGTTCTTC.